This entry concerns a single T cell receptor (beta chain). The source of the sample is a study of blood T cell repertoires in COVID-19. The wider study: Acute and convalescent COVID-19 samples came from the United States, Italy and Spain. The analysed material was cDNA or gDNA that came from T cells, B-cell-depleted T cells, or PBMCs.

The CDR3 spans 15 residues. Germline CDR1 is SGHNT and CDR2 is YYREEE (reference sequence). V shed 0 bases and J 8 bases; nucleotides not matched to a gene: 8. As originally analysed: Estimation of nucleated cell counts relied on the amplification of reference gene primers. Clones were sequenced by immunoSEQ multiplex PCR, and TCRdb holds only the in-frame ones, with some missing. The D gene and trimming were derived from the DNA, and the V and J assignments and clone size from that table. The sample lists 250,000 to 300,000 clones; about 86% were seen once. Seattle enrolled patients during active infection and tracked them longitudinally.

V usage is TRBV5-4 and J usage is TRBJ2-1; 7 nucleotides agree with TRBD2. The sequence came from a woman between 65 and 79 years old with COVID-19, enrolled during active disease. Sample: peripheral blood. CDR3 residues: CASSLAGRGGDEQFF. The CDR3 nucleotides read TGTGCCAGCAGCTTGGCTGGGCGGGGAGGGGATGAGCAGTTCTTC.